This paragraph covers one T cell receptor beta chain sequence. The antigen is undetermined. This sample stems from a study of T cell responses to AZD1222 COVID-19 vaccine. V gave up 3 bases and J gave up 8 bases; unmatched junction bases: 5. This CDR3 comprises 14 residues. Germline loops: CDR1 ENHRY, CDR2 SYGVKD. Study results and caveats: Repertoire samples came only from after the peak T cell response. Recipients of two AZD1222 doses showed rising Spike-specific TCR breadth and depth. Only a handful of AZD1222 recipients tested seropositive at baseline.

Measured with immunoSEQ multiplex PCR; TCRdb has only the in-frame clones, and not every one. This table has tens of thousands of clones, under 95% appearing once. The source was peripheral blood, collected on day 0 of MenACWY control vaccination. The chain links TRBV10-3 to TRBJ2-1; 9 bases fit TRBD2. The clonotype originates from an adult in good health. CDR3 in amino acids: CAISDLAGSDEQFF. DNA of the CDR3: TGTGCCATCAGTGACCTAGCGGGAAGTGATGAGCAGTTCTTC.